This T cell receptor beta chain was recovered during a study of CD8+ T cells in alopecia areata. Treatment of the sample: oral pan-JAK inhibitor, 5-10 mg twice daily. As the sequencing template, cDNA was produced by extracting RNA and reverse transcribing it. Repertoires were generated with immunoSEQ multiplex PCR, while TCRdb's copy carries only in-frame clones and drops some. The table records 180,000 or so clones, 58% of them present only once. The CDR3 extends over 15 amino acids. Germline V CDR1 and CDR2: SNHLY, FYNNEI. The trim removed 3 bases at V and 2 bases at J, leaving 7 bases unmatched. This sequence originates from a human donor with alopecia areata. The V call is TRBV2, the J call TRBJ2-7, with 7 bases fitting TRBD2. Sample: CD4+ T cells sorted from blood, taken between weeks 55 and 65, from a patient treated with tofacitinib. The CDR3 loop reads CASSELGLQAYEQYF. The CDR3 nucleotides read TGTGCCAGCAGTGAGCTGGGACTACAGGCCTACGAGCAGTACTTC.